These 8 T cell receptor beta chains were all obtained from the same sample, sequenced in a study of blood T cell repertoires in COVID-19. The method was immunoSEQ multiplex PCR; TCRdb's version includes in-frame clones alone and lacks a portion of them. The table records around 80,000 clones, 70% to 90% of them present only once. Material: peripheral blood. These TCRs come from a man aged 50-60 years with COVID-19, enrolled during active disease.

The J gene is TRBJ1-5, the V gene TRBV6-5, with TRBD1 matching over 11 bases. The CDR3 covers 15 residues. Per the germline V gene, CDR1 is MNHEY and CDR2 is SVGAGI. The trim removed 6 bases at V and 8 bases at J, leaving 9 bases unmatched. The CDR3 is CASRPRGQGGEPQHF. CDR3 sequence (DNA): TGTGCCAGCAGACCCCGGGGACAGGGGGGAGAGCCCCAGCATTTT.

V is TRBV30 and J is TRBJ1-6; D perhaps matches TRBD1 (5 bases). Germline CDR1 and CDR2: GTSNPN and SVGIG (reference sequence). The ends were cut back, 0 bases at V and 7 bases at J, with 13 bases in the middle. The CDR3 runs to 15 residues. This CDR3 is CAWSVRGSPNSPLHF. The DNA for the CDR3 is TGTGCCTGGAGTGTACGGGGGTCCCCCAATTCACCCCTCCACTTT.

V gene TRBV4-2 combines with J gene TRBJ1-2; no definite D call. The germline gives CDR1 LGHNA, CDR2 YNFKEQ. The CDR3 consists of 16 residues. Between the trimmed V and J ends, which lost 0 bases and 0 bases, there was a span of 11 bases. CDR3 in amino acids: CASSQDILVSNYGYTF. The DNA for the CDR3 is TGTGCCAGCAGCCAAGATATTTTAGTATCTAACTATGGCTACACCTTC.

The gene calls are TRBV2 and TRBJ1-5; 8 bases fit TRBD1. CDR3 length equals 12 residues. The germline V gene has CDR1 SNHLY and CDR2 FYNNEI. Unmatched junction bases numbered 5, after V lost 5 bases and J lost 11 bases. The CDR3 nucleotides are TGTGCCAGCAGTCGACAGGGGTCAGCCCAGCATTTT. Protein sequence: CASSRQGSAQHF.

This chain connects TRBV4-2 to TRBJ1-6; D not resolved. The CDR3 runs 17 residues. CDR1 and CDR2 from the germline V gene are LGHNA and YNFKEQ. Between the trimmed V and J ends, which lost 0 bases and 7 bases, there was a span of 16 bases. The CDR3 sequence: CASSQDFARRLNSPLHF. The CDR3 region has the DNA TGTGCCAGCAGCCAAGATTTCGCCCGCCGGTTAAATTCACCCCTCCACTTT.

The V and J genes are TRBV18 and TRBJ1-2; possible D gene TRBD1, 6 bases. CDR3 size: 13 residues. CDR1 is KGHSH and CDR2 is LQKENI in the germline V gene. V was clipped by 4 bases and J by 4 bases, with 10 bases between them. CDR3: CASSQDSSYGYTF. DNA for the CDR3: TGTGCCAGCTCACAGGACAGCTCCTATGGCTACACCTTC.

This chain links TRBV4-1 with TRBJ2-2; 11 positions agree with TRBD2. The V gene's germline CDR1 is MGHRA and CDR2 YSYEKL. The V segment lost 2 bases and the J segment 2 bases; nucleotides outside the gene matches: 1. The CDR3 runs to 16 residues. The CDR3 DNA reads TGCGCCAGCAGCCAAAGACTAGCGGGAAACACCGGGGAGCTGTTTTTT. This sequence encodes CASSQRLAGNTGELFF.

This chain joins TRBV30 and TRBJ2-3, with 7 positions matching TRBD1. CDR3 size: 15 residues. V gave up 3 bases and J gave up 4 bases; unmatched junction bases: 10. CDR1 and CDR2 from the germline V gene are GTSNPN and SVGIG (reference sequence). The CDR3 sequence is CAWRRGPPGPDTQYF. In DNA form, the CDR3 reads TGTGCCTGGAGGAGGGGGCCCCCGGGGCCAGATACGCAGTATTTT.